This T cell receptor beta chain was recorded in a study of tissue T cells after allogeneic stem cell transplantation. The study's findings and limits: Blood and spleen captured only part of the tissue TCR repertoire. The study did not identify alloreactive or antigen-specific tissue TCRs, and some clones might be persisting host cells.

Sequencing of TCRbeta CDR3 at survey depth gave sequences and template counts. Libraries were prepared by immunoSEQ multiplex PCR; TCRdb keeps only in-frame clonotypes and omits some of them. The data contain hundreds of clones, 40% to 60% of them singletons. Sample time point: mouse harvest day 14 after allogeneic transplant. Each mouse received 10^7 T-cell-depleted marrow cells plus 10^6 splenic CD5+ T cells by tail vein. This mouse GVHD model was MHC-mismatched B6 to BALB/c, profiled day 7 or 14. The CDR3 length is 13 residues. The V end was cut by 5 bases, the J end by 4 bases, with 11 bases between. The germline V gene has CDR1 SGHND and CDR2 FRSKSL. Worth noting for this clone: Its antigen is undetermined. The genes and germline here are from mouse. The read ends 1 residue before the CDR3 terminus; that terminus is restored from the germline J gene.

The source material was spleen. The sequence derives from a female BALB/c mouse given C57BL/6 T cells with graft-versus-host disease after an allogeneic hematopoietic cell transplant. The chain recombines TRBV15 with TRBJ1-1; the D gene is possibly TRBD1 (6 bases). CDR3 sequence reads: CASSLGASTEVFF. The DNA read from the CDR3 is TGTGCCAGCAGTCTGGGGGCGAGCACAGAAGTCTTC.